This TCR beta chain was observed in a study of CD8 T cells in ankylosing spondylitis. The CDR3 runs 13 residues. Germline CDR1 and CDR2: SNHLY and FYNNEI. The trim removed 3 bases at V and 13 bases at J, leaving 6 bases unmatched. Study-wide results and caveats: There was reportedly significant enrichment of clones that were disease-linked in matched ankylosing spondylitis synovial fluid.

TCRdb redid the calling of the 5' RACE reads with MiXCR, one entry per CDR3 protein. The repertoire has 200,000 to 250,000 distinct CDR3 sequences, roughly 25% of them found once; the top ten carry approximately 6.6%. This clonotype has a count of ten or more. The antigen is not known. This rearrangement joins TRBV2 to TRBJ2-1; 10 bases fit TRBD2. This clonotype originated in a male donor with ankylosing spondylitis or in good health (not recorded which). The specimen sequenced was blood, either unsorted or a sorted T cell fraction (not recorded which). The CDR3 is CASSDTPSGGQFF. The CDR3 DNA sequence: TGTGCCAGCAGTGATACCCCTAGCGGGGGTCAGTTCTTC.